The 3 T cell receptor beta chains below all came from one sample that was sequenced in a study of T cells in localized non-small cell lung cancer. TCRdb keeps only in-frame clones here, not all; method: immunoSEQ multiplex PCR. Here the sample spans tens of thousands of clones, around 79% being singletons. The input for sequencing was peripheral blood, taken before any cancer treatment. These receptors were taken from a male donor older than 55 with stage III squamous cell lung carcinoma.

The rearrangement joins TRBV19 to TRBJ1-5; the D is unclear. V lost 7 bases and J 6 bases, leaving 16 bases between the germline ends. This CDR3 region has 14 residues. CDR1 and CDR2 from the germline V gene are LNHDA and SQIVND (reference sequence). The chain's CDR3 is CASMRTDKGQPQHF. For the CDR3, the DNA is TGTGCCAGTATGAGGACGGATAAAGGTCAGCCCCAGCATTTT.

The chain couples TRBV5-1 to TRBJ2-5; no clear D gene. V was trimmed by 4 bases and J by 2 bases, leaving 12 bases between them. The CDR3 consists of 14 residues. The germline V gene has CDR1 SGHRS and CDR2 YFSETQ. CDR3 loop: CASSVMVLQETQYF. CDR3 DNA: TGCGCCAGCAGCGTCATGGTCCTTCAAGAGACCCAGTACTTC.

The rearrangement joins TRBV5-6 to TRBJ2-1, with no clear D. The CDR3 is 12 residues long. Germline V CDR1 and CDR2: SGHDT, YYEEEE. V was cut by 5 bases and J by 6 bases, with 9 bases left in between. The CDR3, as DNA: TGTGCCAGCAGGTACTTCGGCAATGAGCAGTTCTTC. Protein: CASRYFGNEQFF.